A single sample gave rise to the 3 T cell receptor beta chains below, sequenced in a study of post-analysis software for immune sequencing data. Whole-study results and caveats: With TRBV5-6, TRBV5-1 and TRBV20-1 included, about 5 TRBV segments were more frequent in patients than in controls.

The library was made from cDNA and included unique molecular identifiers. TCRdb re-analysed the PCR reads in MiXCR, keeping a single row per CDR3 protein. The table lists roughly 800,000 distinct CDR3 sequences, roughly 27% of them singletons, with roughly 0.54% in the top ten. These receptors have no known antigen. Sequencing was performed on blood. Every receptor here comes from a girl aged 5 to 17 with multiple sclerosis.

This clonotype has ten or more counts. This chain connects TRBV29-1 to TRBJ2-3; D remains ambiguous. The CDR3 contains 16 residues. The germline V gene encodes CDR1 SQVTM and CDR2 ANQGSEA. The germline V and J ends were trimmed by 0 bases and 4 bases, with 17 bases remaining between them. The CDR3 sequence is CSVEDAADTSADTQYF. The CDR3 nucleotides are TGCAGCGTTGAAGATGCCGCGGATACGTCTGCAGATACGCAGTATTTT.

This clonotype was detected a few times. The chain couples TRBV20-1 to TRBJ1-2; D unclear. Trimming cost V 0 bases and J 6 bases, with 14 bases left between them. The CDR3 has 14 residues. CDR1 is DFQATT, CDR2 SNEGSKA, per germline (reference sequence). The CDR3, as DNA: TGCAGTGCTAGAGATCCGCCGGTCGGGGATGGCTACACCTTC. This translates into CSARDPPVGDGYTF.

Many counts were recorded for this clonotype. CDR3 sequence (DNA): TGCAGTGCCACCACGGGACGGTCCTACGAGCAGTACTTC. This sequence encodes CSATTGRSYEQYF. The J gene is TRBJ2-7, the V gene TRBV20-1; the D call may be TRBD1 or TRBD2 (5 bases each). The CDR3 sequence is 13 residues long. V was cut by 6 bases and J by 1 base, with 13 bases left in between. Germline V CDR1 and CDR2: DFQATT, SNEGSKA (reference sequence).